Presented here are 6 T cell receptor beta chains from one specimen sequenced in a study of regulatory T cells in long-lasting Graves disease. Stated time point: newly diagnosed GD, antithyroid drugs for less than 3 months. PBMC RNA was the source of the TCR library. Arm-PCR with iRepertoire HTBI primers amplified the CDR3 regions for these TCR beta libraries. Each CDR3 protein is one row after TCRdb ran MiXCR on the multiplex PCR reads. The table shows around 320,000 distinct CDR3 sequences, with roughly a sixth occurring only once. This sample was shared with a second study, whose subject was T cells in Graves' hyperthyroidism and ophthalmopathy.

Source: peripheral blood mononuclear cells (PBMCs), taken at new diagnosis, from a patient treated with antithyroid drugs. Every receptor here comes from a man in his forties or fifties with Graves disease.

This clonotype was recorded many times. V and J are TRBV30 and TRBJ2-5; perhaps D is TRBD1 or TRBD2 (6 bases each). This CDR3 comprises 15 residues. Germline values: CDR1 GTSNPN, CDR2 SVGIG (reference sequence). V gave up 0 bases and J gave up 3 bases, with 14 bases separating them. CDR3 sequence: CAWSVTGRGKETQYF. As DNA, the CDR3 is TGTGCCTGGAGTGTAACAGGGCGGGGAAAAGAGACCCAGTACTTC.

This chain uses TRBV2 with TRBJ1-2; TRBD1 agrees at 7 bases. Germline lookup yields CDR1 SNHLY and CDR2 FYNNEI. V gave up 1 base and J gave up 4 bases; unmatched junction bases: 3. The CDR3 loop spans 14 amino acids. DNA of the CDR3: TGTGCCAGCAGTGAAGACAGGGGTTTCTATGGCTACACCTTC. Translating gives CASSEDRGFYGYTF.

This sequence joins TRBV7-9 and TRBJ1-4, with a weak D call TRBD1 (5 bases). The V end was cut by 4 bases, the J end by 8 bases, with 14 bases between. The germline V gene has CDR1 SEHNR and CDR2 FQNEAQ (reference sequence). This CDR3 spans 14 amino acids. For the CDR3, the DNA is TGTGCCAGCAGCTGGACATTAGGTCGCGAAAAACTGTTTTTT. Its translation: CASSWTLGREKLFF. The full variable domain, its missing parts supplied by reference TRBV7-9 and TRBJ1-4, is DTGVSQNPRHKITKRGQNVTFRCDPISEHNRLYWYRQTLGQGPEFLTYFQNEAQLEKSRLLSDRFSAERPKGSFSTLEIQRTEQGDSAMYLCASSWTLGREKLFFGSGTQLSVL.

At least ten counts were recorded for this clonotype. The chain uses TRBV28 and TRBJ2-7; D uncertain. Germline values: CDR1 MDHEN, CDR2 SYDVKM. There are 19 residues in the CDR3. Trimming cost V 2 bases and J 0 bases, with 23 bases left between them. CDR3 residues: CASSLPHPLKGPVSYEQYF. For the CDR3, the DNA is TGTGCCAGCAGTTTACCCCACCCCCTTAAGGGTCCGGTCTCCTACGAGCAGTACTTC.

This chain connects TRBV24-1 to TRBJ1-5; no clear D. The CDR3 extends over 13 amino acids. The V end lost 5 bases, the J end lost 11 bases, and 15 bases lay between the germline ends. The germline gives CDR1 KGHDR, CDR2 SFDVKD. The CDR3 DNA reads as TGTGCCACCAGTGCCTGGGCCGACGGGGCCCAGCATTTT. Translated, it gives CATSAWADGAQHF.

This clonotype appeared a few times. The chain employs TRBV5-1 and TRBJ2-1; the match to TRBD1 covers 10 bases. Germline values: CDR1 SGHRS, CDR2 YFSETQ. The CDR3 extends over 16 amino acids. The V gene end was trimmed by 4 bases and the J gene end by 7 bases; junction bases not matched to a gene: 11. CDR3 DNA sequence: TGCGCCAGCAGCCCCCGACAGGGGGCAGGACAGAATGAGCAGTTCTTC. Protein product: CASSPRQGAGQNEQFF.